The T cell receptor (beta chain) under discussion was sequenced for a study of shared clonotypes between healthy human individuals. Germline values: CDR1 SNHLY, CDR2 FYNNEI. Germline trimming cut 7 bases from V and 3 bases from J; bases unmatched to any gene: 7. This CDR3 has 15 amino acids. The assay was carried out at the deep level. Here immunoSEQ multiplex PCR was the method, and the copy in TCRdb shows in-frame clones only, minus some. Seen here are approximately 500,000 clones, more than 75% observed once, and the top ten hold around 11%. The chain recombines TRBV2 with TRBJ1-4; 8 nucleotides line up with TRBD1. Material for sequencing was PBMCs. This TCR was recovered from a woman in her thirties or forties in good health. Some clones in this sample may be carry-over from other donors' samples. The CDR3 here is CASMVTGGPNEKLFF. The CDR3, as DNA: TGTGCCAGCATGGTAACAGGGGGGCCTAATGAAAAACTGTTTTTT.